Sequencing of this T cell receptor beta chain was carried out in a study of blood T cell repertoires in COVID-19. Looking at the study overall: Sample material is recorded as cDNA or gDNA derived from T cells, B-cell-depleted T cells, or PBMCs.

In germline, CDR1 is WNHNN, CDR2 SYGVQD (reference sequence). Trimming left V 3 bases short and J 8 bases short, with 7 bases between. This CDR3 is 11 amino acids long. Authors' processing steps: Amplification of reference gene primers was used by the study to estimate nucleated cell counts. The protocol was immunoSEQ multiplex PCR, while the TCRdb copy is restricted to in-frame clones and leaves out a portion. V and J calls and clone size are given by that table; D and trimming were obtained from the DNA. The sample records 68,000 or so clones, roughly three quarters being singletons. The origin of this receptor is a woman in her forties or fifties with acute or convalescent COVID-19. Material: peripheral blood. The V gene is TRBV10-1, the J gene TRBJ1-2; D is unclear. CDR3 DNA: TGCGCCAGCAGTGACGGTTACGGCTACACCTTC. It is translated as CASSDGYGYTF.